This paragraph covers one T cell receptor beta chain sequence. A much larger clonotype is one base distant, so this may be a read error. Since the CDR3 does not end with the conserved phenylalanine or tryptophan, this likely comes from a read error. These data originate in a study of Graves' ophthalmopathy and Graves' hyperthyroidism. In germline, CDR1 is SGHRS, CDR2 YFSETQ. The CDR3 is 16 amino acids. V lost 1 base, J lost 6 bases, and 12 bases stayed unmatched. Patients with other autoimmune diseases, uncontrolled infections, pregnancy or lactation were excluded. RNA transcripts yielded amplified TCR beta CDR3 regions. After a first-round RT-PCR with HTBI primers, a second-round multiplex PCR was run. TCRdb recomputed calls from the multiplex PCR reads with MiXCR, one row per CDR3 protein. The repertoire holds roughly 600,000 distinct CDR3 sequences, with 39% as singletons.

The receptor was derived from an adult man with Graves' hyperthyroidism. The rearrangement links TRBV5-1 to TRBJ1-1; TRBD1 agrees at 7 bases. The sequenced material came from peripheral blood or thyroid tissue (not recorded which). The CDR3 DNA is TGCGCCAGCAGCTTGTGGGACAGTCTCAAAGGGGCTGAAGCTTTCTTA. This sequence encodes CASSLWDSLKGAEAFL.